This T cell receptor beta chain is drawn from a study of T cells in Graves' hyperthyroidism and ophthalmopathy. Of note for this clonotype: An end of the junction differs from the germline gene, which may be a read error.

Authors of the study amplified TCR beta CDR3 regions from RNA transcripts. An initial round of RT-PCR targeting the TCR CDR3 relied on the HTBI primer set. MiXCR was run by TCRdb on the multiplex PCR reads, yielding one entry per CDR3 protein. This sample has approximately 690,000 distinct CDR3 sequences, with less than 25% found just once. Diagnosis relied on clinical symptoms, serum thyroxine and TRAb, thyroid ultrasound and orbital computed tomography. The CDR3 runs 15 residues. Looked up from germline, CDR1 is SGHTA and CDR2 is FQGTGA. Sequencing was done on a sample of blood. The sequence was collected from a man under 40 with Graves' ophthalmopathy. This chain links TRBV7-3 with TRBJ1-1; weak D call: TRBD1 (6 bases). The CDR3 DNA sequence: TGTGCCAGCGGCTTAAACCCACCGGGGGCCGGTGAAGCTTTCTTT. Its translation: CASGLNPPGAGEAFF. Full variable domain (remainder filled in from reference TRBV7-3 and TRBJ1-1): GAGVSQTPSNKVTEKGKYVELRCDPISGHTALYWYRQSLGQGPEFLIYFQGTGAADDSGLPNDRFFAVRPEGSVSTLKIQRTERGDSAVYLCASGLNPPGAGEAFFGQGTRLTVV.